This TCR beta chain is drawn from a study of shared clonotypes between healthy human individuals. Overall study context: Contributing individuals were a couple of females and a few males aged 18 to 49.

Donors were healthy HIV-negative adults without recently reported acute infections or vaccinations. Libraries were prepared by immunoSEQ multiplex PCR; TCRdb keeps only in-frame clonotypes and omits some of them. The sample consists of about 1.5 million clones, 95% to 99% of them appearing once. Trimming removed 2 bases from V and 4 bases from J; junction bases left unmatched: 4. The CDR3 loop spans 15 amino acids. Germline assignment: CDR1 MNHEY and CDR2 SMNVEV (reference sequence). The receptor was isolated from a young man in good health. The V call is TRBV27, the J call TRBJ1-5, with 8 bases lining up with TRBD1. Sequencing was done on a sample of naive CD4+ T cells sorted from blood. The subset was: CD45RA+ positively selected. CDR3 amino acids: CASSLIRQGNQPQHF. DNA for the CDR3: TGTGCCAGCAGTTTAATCCGACAGGGGAATCAGCCCCAGCATTTT.